This passage covers 27 T cell receptor beta chains from one sample sequenced in a study of cytotoxic CD8 clonotypes in ibrutinib-treated CLL. Clones were read by immunoSEQ multiplex PCR, and TCRdb kept only the in-frame ones, dropping some. The sample holds roughly 250,000 clones, 60% to 75% seen once. The sequencing used PBMCs, collected after 24 months of ibrutinib treatment. Receptors were obtained from a human donor with chronic lymphocytic leukemia.

This clone came up once. The CDR3 spells CSVELKGTGDYEQYF. As DNA, the CDR3 is TGCAGCGTTGAACTGAAGGGTACAGGGGACTACGAGCAGTACTTC. V and J are TRBV29-1 and TRBJ2-7, with 7 bases that match TRBD1. V shed 2 bases and J 3 bases; nucleotides not matched to a gene: 10. Germline assignment: CDR1 SQVTM and CDR2 ANQGSEA. CDR3 length: 15 amino acids.

The chain employs TRBV11-2 and TRBJ2-7; 7 nucleotides line up with TRBD1. Trimming removed 5 bases from V and 2 bases from J; junction bases left unmatched: 6. Per the germline V gene, CDR1 is SGHAT and CDR2 is FQNNGV. The CDR3 is made up of 14 amino acids. CDR3 coding DNA: TGTGCCAGCAGCCGTTTCGGGACAGCCTACGAGCAGTACTTC. It is translated as CASSRFGTAYEQYF.

J is TRBJ1-2 and V is TRBV15; D call uncertain. Deletions cut 0 bases from V and 7 bases from J, with 12 bases between. CDR1 LNHNV and CDR2 YYDKDF come from the germline V gene (reference sequence). The CDR3 runs to 14 residues. CDR3 sequence (DNA): TGTGCCACCAGCAGAGACCCGGTTGCGTCTGGCTACACCTTC. The encoded protein is CATSRDPVASGYTF.

V gene TRBV6-5 combines with J gene TRBJ1-1; no firm D call. V was pared by 8 bases and J by 0 bases, with 10 bases between. CDR1 MNHEY and CDR2 SVGAGI come from the germline V gene. This CDR3 spans 13 amino acids. The CDR3 region is CASGAQVNTEAFF. CDR3 sequence (DNA): TGTGCCAGCGGCGCCCAGGTGAACACTGAAGCTTTCTTT.

V and J are TRBV11-2 and TRBJ1-1, with no clear D. V dropped 3 bases and J dropped 1 base, with 3 bases sitting between them. CDR3 size: 12 residues. The germline gives CDR1 SGHAT, CDR2 FQNNGV. The CDR3 is CASSLPNTEAFF. CDR3 bases: TGTGCCAGCAGCTTGCCGAACACTGAAGCTTTCTTT.

This chain connects TRBV19 to TRBJ2-7, with 8 bases matching TRBD2. In germline, CDR1 is LNHDA, CDR2 SQIVND (reference sequence). The CDR3 has 15 residues. The V gene end was trimmed by 5 bases and the J gene end by 3 bases; junction bases not matched to a gene: 9. The CDR3 region is CASSWDREGCYEQYF. The CDR3 coding sequence is TGTGCCAGTAGTTGGGACCGGGAGGGTTGCTACGAGCAGTACTTC.

CDR3 coding DNA: TGTGCCAGCAGTTTTTCGCAGGGGCGCTGGGAGACCCAGTACTTC. The encoded protein is CASSFSQGRWETQYF. This rearrangement joins TRBV28 to TRBJ2-5; D might be TRBD1 (6 bases). The CDR3 contains 15 residues. Deletions cut 3 bases from V and 5 bases from J, with 16 bases between. Germline loops: CDR1 MDHEN, CDR2 SYDVKM.

This clone showed up just a few times. J is TRBJ1-2 and V is TRBV30; possibly TRBD1 for D (5 bases). There are 13 residues in the CDR3. Trimming shortened V by 1 base and J by 7 bases, and 13 bases separated the two germline ends. Germline loops: CDR1 GTSNPN, CDR2 SVGIG (reference sequence). CDR3 in amino acids: CAWSAGGRFGYTF. In DNA, the CDR3 is TGTGCCTGGAGTGCGGGGGGAAGGTTTGGCTACACCTTC.

J is TRBJ2-7 and V is TRBV27; no firm D call. Trimming pared 1 base from V and 7 bases from J, leaving 14 bases between. This CDR3 contains 14 residues. Per germline, CDR1 MNHEY and CDR2 SMNVEV (reference sequence). The CDR3 coding sequence is TGTGCCAGCAGTTTATACCGCACGGATAAAGAGCAGTACTTC. Protein: CASSLYRTDKEQYF.

The chain is built from TRBV14 and TRBJ1-2; the D gene is possibly TRBD1 (6 bases). Trimming stripped 0 bases from V and 6 bases from J, with 14 bases between. This CDR3 is 15 amino acids long. Looked up from germline, CDR1 is SGHDN and CDR2 is FVKESK. Written as DNA, the CDR3 is TGTGCCAGCAGCCAAGATGGGTCCAGGGGCCATGGCTACACCTTC. Protein sequence: CASSQDGSRGHGYTF.

This clone has only a few counts. The V call is TRBV19, the J call TRBJ2-1; 11 bases line up with TRBD2. Germline loops: CDR1 LNHDA, CDR2 SQIVND (reference sequence). The CDR3 runs 16 residues. Trimming removed 5 bases from V and 5 bases from J; junction bases left unmatched: 8. The CDR3 loop reads CASSELAGDVDNEQFF. The CDR3 coding sequence is TGTGCCAGTAGTGAACTAGCGGGAGACGTGGACAATGAGCAGTTCTTC.

This clone was seen a single time. The chain employs TRBV21-1 and TRBJ2-5; the table's D call of TRBD2 was not tested on the DNA. TRBV21-1 constitutes a pseudogene. The CDR3 loop spans 17 amino acids. The CDR3 sequence: CASIFSLRGVNQETQYF. DNA of the CDR3: TGTGCCAGCATCTTTTCCCTGCGGGGGGTAAACCAAGAGACCCAGTACTTC.

The chain employs TRBV5-1 and TRBJ1-1, with unresolved D. V was cut by 1 base and J by 7 bases, with 11 bases left in between. CDR1 and CDR2 (germline): SGHRS, YFSETQ. CDR3 length: 13 residues. As DNA, the CDR3 is TGCGCCAGCAGCTTGACCCAGATAAGTGAAGCTTTCTTT. This gives the protein CASSLTQISEAFF.

The chain carries TRBV4-3 and TRBJ2-1, with D possibly matching TRBD2 (5 bases). From germline, CDR1 is LGHNA and CDR2 YSLEER. Trimming stripped 0 bases from V and 5 bases from J, with 11 bases between. This CDR3 spans 15 amino acids. The CDR3 here is CASSQDPERNNEQFF. In DNA, the CDR3 is TGCGCCAGCAGCCAAGATCCTGAGCGGAACAATGAGCAGTTCTTC.

The V and J genes are TRBV7-2 and TRBJ2-7; D tentatively reads TRBD1 or TRBD2 (5 bases each). The CDR3 has 15 residues. Per the germline V gene, CDR1 is SGHTA and CDR2 is FQGNSA. The ends were cut back, 5 bases at V and 6 bases at J, with 20 bases in the middle. The CDR3 DNA reads TGTGCCAGCAGCAGGAGGACATTAGCAACGGGCGAGCAGTACTTC. Residues: CASSRRTLATGEQYF.

The chain's CDR3 is CAASKGGKNIQYF. CDR3 nucleotide sequence: TGTGCCGCGAGCAAGGGGGGAAAAAACATTCAGTACTTC. This chain links TRBV28 with TRBJ2-4; D possibly matches TRBD1 or TRBD2 (6 bases each). V shed 11 bases and J shed 4 bases, with 15 bases lying between them. The CDR3 spans 13 residues. The germline CDR1 and CDR2 sequences are MDHEN and SYDVKM. The complete variable domain, with remaining parts taken from reference TRBV28 and TRBJ2-4, reads DVKVTQSSRYLVKRTGEKVFLECVQDMDHENMFWYRQDPGLGLRLIYFSYDVKMKEKGDIPEGYSVSREKKERFSLILESASTNQTSMYLCAASKGGKNIQYFGAGTRLSVL.

Here the CDR3 DNA reads TGTGCCTGGAGTGTACGGCCGGACAACCTTTACGAGCAGTACTTC. This sequence encodes CAWSVRPDNLYEQYF. This chain connects TRBV30 to TRBJ2-7; tentative D call: TRBD1 (5 bases). CDR3 length equals 15 residues. Germline V lookup: CDR1 GTSNPN, CDR2 SVGIG (reference sequence). Trimming stripped 0 bases from V and 4 bases from J, with 16 bases between.

This chain joins TRBV14 and TRBJ1-2, with 12 bases identical to TRBD1. Germline-derived CDR1 and CDR2 are SGHDN and FVKESK. CDR3 length: 15 residues. The junction had 4 bases not matched to a gene; V was cut back by 4 bases and J by 4 bases. CDR3 sequence reads: CASSLGTGGGYGYTF. The DNA for the CDR3 is TGTGCCAGCAGCCTCGGGACAGGGGGCGGCTATGGCTACACCTTC.

The rearrangement uses TRBV6-1 and TRBJ2-5; D is possibly TRBD2 (6 bases). The CDR3 is made up of 14 amino acids. V lost 6 bases to trimming and J lost 4 bases, with 15 bases between them. The germline CDR1 and CDR2 sequences are MNHNS and SASEGT. CDR3 coding DNA: TGTGCCAGCAGGCCAACAGCCGGGGGAGAGACCCAGTACTTC. The encoded protein is CASRPTAGGETQYF.

The chain has TRBV30 and TRBJ2-6, with a weak D call TRBD1 (5 bases). The CDR3 is made up of 19 amino acids. Germline-derived CDR1 and CDR2 are GTSNPN and SVGIG (reference sequence). V lost 0 bases and J 0 bases, leaving 18 bases between the germline ends. In DNA, the CDR3 is TGTGCCTGGAGTGTGGGTTTATCGTATGGGGCCTCTGGGGCCAACGTCCTGACTTTC. Its translation: CAWSVGLSYGASGANVLTF.

The rearrangement uses TRBV2 and TRBJ2-3; D not certain. The germline V gene has CDR1 SNHLY and CDR2 FYNNEI. This CDR3 is 14 amino acids long. V was clipped by 6 bases and J by 2 bases, with 12 bases between them. The CDR3 nucleotides read TGTGCCAGCAGGGACCAGCCCTACACAGATACGCAGTATTTT. It yields the protein CASRDQPYTDTQYF.

CDR3 region: CATSREGFTDTQYF. Written as DNA, the CDR3 is TGTGCCACCAGCAGAGAAGGGTTCACGGATACGCAGTATTTT. The rearrangement links TRBV15 to TRBJ2-3; D remains unclear. The CDR3 sequence is 14 residues long. CDR1 LNHNV and CDR2 YYDKDF come from the germline V gene (reference sequence). V lost 0 bases, J lost 6 bases, and 10 bases lay in between.

The chain links TRBV6-5 to TRBJ2-7; D tentatively reads TRBD1 or TRBD2 (5 bases each). CDR3 length: 14 residues. Germline V CDR1 and CDR2: MNHEY, SVGAGI. The V end was cut by 7 bases, the J end by 0 bases, with 13 bases between. Here the CDR3 reads CASTPGTDSYEQYF. The CDR3 DNA follows: TGTGCCAGCACCCCAGGGACGGACTCCTACGAGCAGTACTTC.

V gene TRBV11-2 combines with J gene TRBJ2-7, with TRBD2 matching 9 bases. Germline values: CDR1 SGHAT, CDR2 FQNNGV. Trimming removed 7 bases from V and 0 bases from J; junction bases left unmatched: 7. The CDR3 is made up of 15 amino acids. The CDR3 reads CASTEASGTSYEQYF. The CDR3 DNA sequence: TGTGCCAGCACCGAAGCTAGCGGGACCTCCTACGAGCAGTACTTC.

This clone has only a few counts. CDR3 coding DNA: TGTGCCAGCAGCTCGTGGACCGGTACCTACGAGCAGTACTTC. This codes for CASSSWTGTYEQYF. V is TRBV7-2 and J is TRBJ2-7, with D unresolved. Germline V gives CDR1 SGHTA, CDR2 FQGNSA. With 4 bases removed from V and 2 bases from J, the gap between germline ends came to 12 bases. The CDR3 covers 14 residues.

This chain links TRBV9 with TRBJ2-3, with no clear D. Germline values: CDR1 SGDLS, CDR2 YYNGEE. This CDR3 contains 15 residues. The V gene lost 4 bases and the J gene lost 1 base, with 13 bases spanning the gap. The CDR3 DNA sequence: TGTGCCAGCAGCTCCCGGCCGGTAGGCACAGATACGCAGTATTTT. Amino acids: CASSSRPVGTDTQYF. The whole variable domain, filled in from reference TRBV9 and TRBJ2-3, reads DSGVTQTPKHLITATGQRVTLRCSPRSGDLSVYWYQQSLDQGLQFLIQYYNGEERAKGNILERFSAQQFPDLHSELNLSSLELGDSALYFCASSSRPVGTDTQYFGPGTRLTVL.

The rearrangement uses TRBV4-3 and TRBJ1-5; 7 nucleotides match TRBD1. J gave up 1 base and V 0 bases, and 12 bases lay outside the gene matches. This CDR3 is 19 amino acids long. CDR1 LGHNA and CDR2 YSLEER come from the germline V gene. The CDR3 spells CASSQDLVRGDFSNQPQHF. CDR3 DNA: TGCGCCAGCAGCCAAGACTTAGTCAGGGGGGATTTCAGCAATCAGCCCCAGCATTTT.